The TCR beta chain under discussion was sequenced for a study of CD8 T cells in Susac syndrome (dated by TCRdb to the late 2010s). Notes on the research overall: Of the Susac syndrome patients who were sequenced, roughly 8 were in clinical remission while roughly 6 had clinically active disease. At blood withdrawal, Susac syndrome patients were therapy-naive, treated with corticosteroids (with IVIg additionally given to some), or treated with IVIg alone. The study used repertoire sequencing to test whether antigen drove CD8+ T cell activation and differentiation in Susac syndrome. General study outcomes and caveats: The CD4+ T cell repertoire of patients with Susac syndrome showed no detectable clonal expansion. The number of individuals in the TCR sequencing and HLA analysis was recognized as being relatively small.

RNA was extracted with the RNeasy kit and roughly 0.45 to 1 ug was reverse transcribed using random hexamers. The immunoSEQ multiplex PCR assay, which covers 54 Vbeta and 13 Jbeta segments, was used to amplify TCR beta CDR3 regions. Bias from PCR amplification was corrected by using a synthetic template baseline for primer optimization and for computational correction. For the original study's pipeline: Reads were annotated to V, D and J genes according to IMGT and were analyzed with immunoSEQ Analyzer, with only productive sequences retained. To calculate clonality, Shannon entropy was normalized by log2 of the number of productive unique sequences and then subtracted from one. For each patient and control, public and private clones were evaluated within the 100 most prevalent clones. Susac-specific clones were defined as absent from healthy and MS cohorts, around 1,000 published viral clones and other ImmuneACCESS disease sequences. TCRdb redid the processing of the public reads, applying fastp at Q25 and MiXCR, and retained in-frame beta chains. Every entry covers one CDR3 protein and lists the most common genes and DNA from its rows. None of the V and J calls come from the authors' own analysis; TCRdb made them. This sample comprises tens of thousands of distinct CDR3 sequences, 85% to 95% of them detected only once. Of the sample, over 0.5% is held by the ten largest clones.

The germline V and J ends show losses of 8 bases and 5 bases respectively, and no gene match explains 6 bases of the junction. From the cysteine through the phenylalanine, the CDR3 covers 13 amino acids. This entry keeps only the CDR3 DNA: 39 bases, framed from base 1. The germline V gene specifies ENHRY as CDR1 and SYGVKD as CDR2. For this clonotype: Its recognized antigen is unknown. Qualities for individual bases were not recorded, and no much larger clone is one base off.

Peripheral blood CD8+ and CD4+ T cells from healthy donors, Susac syndrome patients and multiple sclerosis patients were profiled by high-throughput TCR beta sequencing. The Susac syndrome patients fulfilled recently defined diagnostic criteria for either definite or probable disease. Bulk CD8+ and CD4+ T cells were purified by magnetic negative isolation, while CD8+ TEMRA cells were enriched using FACS. Blood was collected in EDTA tubes and processed within 24 hours, with PBMCs isolated through density gradient centrifugation. PBMCs destined for TCR sequencing were cryopreserved in liquid nitrogen and later thawed in a 37 °C water bath. The sorted or isolated CD4+, CD8+ and CD8+ TEMRA cells reached a purity of at least 90%.

This chain is built from TRBV10-3 and TRBJ2-1, and TRBD2 aligns with 7 junction nucleotides. Sequenced input: CD4+ T cells from PBMCs. This receptor was taken from a human donor with Susac syndrome. The DNA sequence is given as TGTGCCATCTCCTTGCGGGGGAACAATGAGCAGTTCTTC. This yields the protein CAISLRGNNEQFF.